Below, one T cell receptor beta chain is given with its context. What it recognizes is unknown. The PCR ran on 60 Vbeta and 13 Jbeta primers. TCRdb keeps only in-frame clones here, not all; method: immunoSEQ multiplex PCR. This sample's table has around 76,000 clones. This specimen comes from a study of cytomegalovirus exposure and HLA in healthy donors. Study-level points and caveats: The study listed around 150 cytomegalovirus-associated TCR beta chains.

The CDR3 spans 17 residues. Germline values: CDR1 SGHAT, CDR2 FQNNGV. With 0 bases removed from V and 7 bases from J, the gap between germline ends came to 19 bases. Sequencing was carried out using PBMCs. The chain uses TRBV11-2 and TRBJ1-3, with D tentatively TRBD1 (6 bases). The clonotype comes from a woman aged 55 to 70 in good health and CMV-seronegative. The CDR3 DNA sequence: TGTGCCAGCAGCTTAGAGAGCTCGGCCGGGACACTCAACACCATATATTTT. The encoded protein is CASSLESSAGTLNTIYF.